A selection of T cell receptor beta chains follows, all from one sample in a study of OX40 agonist ivuxolimab in advanced cancers. Sequencing was performed with immunoSEQ multiplex PCR; in TCRdb, only in-frame clones are kept and a portion is missing. The table records 70,000 or so clones, roughly 90% of them present only once. The specimen comprised CD4+ or CD8+ T cells sorted from blood, sampled in a trial of the OX40 agonist ivuxolimab. These receptors all stem from an adult with an advanced solid tumor such as melanoma, head and neck, liver or kidney cancer. Each CDR3 is given with its conserved first and last residue. D genes are given only for firm matches. Only part of the rows carry a size: once, few, many, or a class if the clone is expanded.

d_call j_call v_call clone_size cdr3_nt cdr3_aa
. TRBJ1-2 TRBV10-2 . TGCGCCAGCGGGGCCGGGTGGACCTACACCTTC CASGAGWTYTF
. TRBJ2-7 TRBV6-6 once TGTGCCAGCAGTTATATGAGTAGCGGCCCCTACGAGCAGTACTTC CASSYMSSGPYEQYF
TRBD2 TRBJ2-7 TRBV5-6 once TGTGCCAGCAGCCCTGGGGTTAGCGGGGGGCTGTACGAGCAGTACTTC CASSPGVSGGLYEQYF
. TRBJ1-2 TRBV5-1 . TGCGCCAGCAGCTCCCAGGGAGGGAACTATGGCTACACCTTC CASSSQGGNYGYTF
. TRBJ2-3 TRBV4-1 . TGCGCCAGCAGCCACCCGGGACAGGCGGGAGGGGACGGGTTCGCAGATACGCAGTATTTT CASSHPGQAGGDGFADTQYF
. TRBJ2-1 TRBV9 . TGTGCCAGCAGCGCTAATTGGGGGATGGAGTCCTACAATGAGCAGTTCTTC CASSANWGMESYNEQFF
. TRBJ2-1 TRBV7-6 . TGTGCCAGCAGCCCAAAAAGGGGAGGGGGGGAATTGTACAATGAGCAGTTCTTC CASSPKRGGGELYNEQFF
. TRBJ2-2 TRBV5-6 . TGTGCCAGCAGCTCAATTGGGGCGAACGGGGAGCTGTTTTTT CASSSIGANGELFF
. TRBJ1-5 TRBV5-1 . TGCGCCAGCAGCTCTCAACAGGGAGGCGGGCAGCCCCAGCATTTT CASSSQQGGGQPQHF
. TRBJ2-5 TRBV11-2 . TGTGCCAGCAGCTTATCGGAGACCCAGTACTTC CASSLSETQYF
. TRBJ2-2 TRBV9 . TGTGCCAGCAGCGTAGGTGGGACGGCCGGAACCGGGGAGCTGTTTTTT CASSVGGTAGTGELFF
. TRBJ1-3 TRBV27 . TGTGCCAGCAGTTTATCGACCGTGGGAAACACCATATATTTT CASSLSTVGNTIYF
. TRBJ1-5 TRBV5-1 . TGCGCCAGCAGCGACGCAGGCAGAGAGAACGGAAATAGCAATCAGCCCCAGCATTTT CASSDAGRENGNSNQPQHF